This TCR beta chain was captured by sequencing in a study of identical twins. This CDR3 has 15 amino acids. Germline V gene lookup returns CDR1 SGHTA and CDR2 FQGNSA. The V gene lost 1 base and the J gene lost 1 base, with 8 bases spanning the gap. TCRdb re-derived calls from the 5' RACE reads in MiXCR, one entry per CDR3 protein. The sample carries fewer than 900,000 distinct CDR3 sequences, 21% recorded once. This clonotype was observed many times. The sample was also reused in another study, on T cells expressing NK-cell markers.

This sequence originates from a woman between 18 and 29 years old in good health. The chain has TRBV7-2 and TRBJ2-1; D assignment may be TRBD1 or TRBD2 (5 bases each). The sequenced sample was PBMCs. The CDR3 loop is CASSLDGGSYNEQFF. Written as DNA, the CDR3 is TGTGCCAGCAGCTTAGATGGGGGTTCCTACAATGAGCAGTTCTTC.